This T cell receptor beta chain was captured by sequencing in a study of T cell repertoires in cytomegalovirus infection. Background on the study: Carrying CMV and the relevant HLA type showed in public TCR beta signatures.

The germline V gene encodes CDR1 MNHNS and CDR2 SASEGT. The CDR3 runs to 14 residues. V lost 8 bases to trimming and J lost 2 bases; unmatched junction nucleotides: 3. Concerning this clonotype: What it binds is unknown.

TCRdb used MiXCR to reprocess the reads, holding one entry per CDR3 protein. The table records under 850,000 distinct CDR3 sequences, 30% to 40% of them present only once. Overall study results and limits: Summed frequency of public TCR beta families distinguished CMV carriers with the relevant HLA.

The specimen was cultured PBMCs, collected from culture after CMV antigen stimulation. The rearrangement uses TRBV6-1 and TRBJ2-5; 12 bases align to TRBD2. The clonotype comes from a human donor in good health (CMV status not recorded). Some clones in this sample may be carry-over from other donors' samples. CDR3 DNA sequence: TGTGCCAGCCGACTAGCGGGAGAACAAGAGACCCAGTACTTC. This encodes CASRLAGEQETQYF.